This passage covers 20 T cell receptor beta chains from one sample sequenced in a study of cytomegalovirus exposure and HLA in healthy donors. Profiled with immunoSEQ multiplex PCR; TCRdb holds only in-frame clones, not every one. The table includes about 68,000 clones, over 80% detected once. Source material: PBMCs. The source is a man younger than 30 in good health and CMV-seronegative.

The chain uses TRBV9 and TRBJ2-5, with TRBD2 identical over 12 bases. CDR1 and CDR2 from the germline V gene are SGDLS and YYNGEE. CDR3 length: 15 residues. Trimming took 0 bases from V and 5 from J; bases not matched to a gene: 2. Here the CDR3 reads CASSVGLAGVETQYF. CDR3 DNA sequence: TGTGCCAGCAGCGTAGGACTAGCGGGAGTGGAGACCCAGTACTTC.

The J gene is TRBJ1-2, the V gene TRBV19; 8 bases align to TRBD1. The CDR3 consists of 15 residues. Germline CDR1 reads LNHDA; CDR2 reads SQIVND (reference sequence). Unmatched junction bases numbered 11, after V lost 6 bases and J lost 5 bases. CDR3 in amino acids: CASRSHETGVYGYTF. The CDR3 nucleotides read TGTGCCAGTAGATCCCATGAGACAGGGGTTTATGGCTACACCTTC.

The rearrangement uses TRBV7-2 and TRBJ2-5, with TRBD2 as a possible D gene (6 bases). CDR1 and CDR2 from the germline V gene are SGHTA and FQGNSA. The CDR3 consists of 14 residues. V dropped 1 base and J dropped 5 bases, with 11 bases sitting between them. CDR3 nucleotides: TGTGCCAGCAGCTTAGGACTAGTCTGGGAGACCCAGTACTTC. The encoded protein is CASSLGLVWETQYF.

The V and J genes are TRBV7-3 and TRBJ2-1; TRBD2 matches at 7 bases. Germline V gene lookup returns CDR1 SGHTA and CDR2 FQGTGA. The CDR3 is 14 amino acids. V shed 3 bases and J 6 bases; nucleotides not matched to a gene: 5. CDR3 loop: CASSFGPGGNEQFF. CDR3 DNA: TGTGCCAGCAGCTTTGGTCCGGGAGGCAATGAGCAGTTCTTC.

The chain employs TRBV5-4 and TRBJ2-1; 11 positions agree with TRBD2. Losses at the gene ends were 3 bases for V and 4 bases for J; bases not matched to a gene: 6. Germline values: CDR1 SGHNT, CDR2 YYREEE (reference sequence). The length of the CDR3 is 16 residues. CDR3 in amino acids: CASSWGTSGRYNEQFF. CDR3 nucleotide sequence: TGTGCCAGCAGCTGGGGGACTAGCGGCAGATACAATGAGCAGTTCTTC.

There are a few counts of this clone. V usage is TRBV4-3 and J usage is TRBJ1-1; D gene ambiguous. CDR3 length: 13 amino acids. Germline V lookup: CDR1 LGHNA, CDR2 YSLEER. Trimming pared 3 bases from V and 5 bases from J, leaving 10 bases between. CDR3 in amino acids: CASSQPYGTEAFF. The CDR3 DNA is TGCGCCAGCAGCCAGCCGTACGGGACTGAAGCTTTCTTT.

The V call is TRBV7-3, the J call TRBJ2-1, with TRBD1 identical over 9 bases. Germline V gives CDR1 SGHTA, CDR2 FQGTGA. V lost 5 bases, J lost 2 bases, and 4 bases stayed unmatched. The CDR3 length is 15 residues. Here the CDR3 reads CASSKGQGTYNEQFF. CDR3 DNA: TGTGCCAGCAGCAAGGGACAGGGTACCTACAATGAGCAGTTCTTC.

The V and J genes are TRBV7-8 and TRBJ1-3, with D tentatively TRBD1 (6 bases). Germline CDR1 is SGHVS and CDR2 is FQNEAQ. Trimming left V 6 bases short and J 4 bases short, with 10 bases between. CDR3 length: 13 residues. Written as DNA, the CDR3 is TGTGCCAGCAGTCGGACAGCCGGAAACACCATATATTTT. It codes for CASSRTAGNTIYF.

The chain uses TRBV6-5 and TRBJ2-1; D is perhaps TRBD1 (7 bases). The V end was cut by 7 bases, the J end by 9 bases, with 22 bases between. Germline V gene data show CDR1 as MNHEY and CDR2 as SVGAGI. This CDR3 spans 15 amino acids. The CDR3 protein is CASTDRAGGIGEQFF. Written as DNA, the CDR3 is TGTGCCAGCACCGACAGGGCAGGGGGGATTGGTGAGCAGTTCTTC.

The genes are TRBV11-2 and TRBJ2-1; the match to TRBD2 covers 14 bases. This CDR3 has 16 residues. Germline trimming cut 2 bases from V and 6 bases from J; bases unmatched to any gene: 3. Per germline, CDR1 SGHAT and CDR2 FQNNGV. In DNA form, the CDR3 reads TGTGCCAGCAGCTTAATGGGACTAGCGGGAGTCAATGAGCAGTTCTTC. Amino acids: CASSLMGLAGVNEQFF.

The chain recombines TRBV2 with TRBJ2-7; no definite D call. Trimming cost V 6 bases and J 6 bases, with 9 bases left between them. CDR3 length: 11 amino acids. CDR1 is SNHLY and CDR2 is FYNNEI in the germline V gene. The CDR3 DNA is TGTGCCAGCAGATTGACACTCGAGCAGTACTTC. Amino acid sequence: CASRLTLEQYF.

This chain links TRBV2 with TRBJ2-2; perhaps TRBD2 as D (6 bases). Trimming left V 5 bases short and J 7 bases short, with 11 bases between. The germline CDR1 and CDR2 sequences are SNHLY and FYNNEI. The CDR3 length is 13 residues. Written as DNA, the CDR3 is TGTGCCAGCAGTCCCAGGGACTTCGGGGAGCTGTTTTTT. This sequence encodes CASSPRDFGELFF.

The chain recombines TRBV7-6 with TRBJ2-2, with 11 bases lining up with TRBD2. The junction had 11 bases not matched to a gene; V was cut back by 6 bases and J by 5 bases. This CDR3 region has 17 residues. CDR1 and CDR2 from the germline V gene are SGHVS and FNYEAQ. The CDR3 is CASSQRTSGLTTGELFF. The CDR3 DNA follows: TGTGCCAGCAGTCAACGGACTAGCGGGCTTACAACCGGGGAGCTGTTTTTT.

The chain couples TRBV6-5 to TRBJ2-7; the D is unclear. This CDR3 has 16 amino acids. In germline, CDR1 is MNHEY, CDR2 SVGAGI. The V gene lost 0 bases and the J gene lost 0 bases, with 12 bases spanning the gap. CDR3 coding DNA: TGTGCCAGCAGTTACTCGTGGTCAGGTGTCTCCTACGAGCAGTACTTC. It is translated as CASSYSWSGVSYEQYF.

V gene TRBV19 combines with J gene TRBJ2-1, with D possibly being TRBD2 (5 bases). The CDR3 has 11 amino acids. Deletions cut 7 bases from V and 12 bases from J, with 13 bases between. The germline gives CDR1 LNHDA, CDR2 SQIVND (reference sequence). DNA for the CDR3: TGTGCCAGTATCGAAGTAGGGAGGCAGTTCTTC. Its protein product is CASIEVGRQFF.

The gene calls are TRBV28 and TRBJ2-7; 7 bases are shared with TRBD2. This CDR3 comprises 17 residues. CDR1 is MDHEN and CDR2 is SYDVKM in the germline V gene. Trimming at V came to 5 bases and at J to 0 bases, leaving 13 bases not matched to a gene. The CDR3: CASSPPLRAGSSYEQYF. CDR3 DNA: TGTGCCAGCAGTCCACCGCTTAGAGCGGGGAGCTCCTACGAGCAGTACTTC.

The chain links TRBV5-5 to TRBJ2-1; the D gene is possibly TRBD2 (5 bases). The ends were cut back, 2 bases at V and 0 bases at J, with 12 bases in the middle. Per germline, CDR1 SGHKS and CDR2 YYEKEE (reference sequence). The CDR3 contains 16 residues. The CDR3 region has the DNA TGTGCCAGCAGCTTCTGGAGTGGGAGCTCCTACAATGAGCAGTTCTTC. Its translation is CASSFWSGSSYNEQFF.

The V gene is TRBV2, the J gene TRBJ2-7; D might be TRBD1 (7 bases). The CDR3 sequence is 14 residues long. Germline V lookup: CDR1 SNHLY, CDR2 FYNNEI. Trimming stripped 6 bases from V and 6 bases from J, with 18 bases between. CDR3 in amino acids: CASSEEGQLSEQYF. The CDR3 nucleotides read TGTGCCAGCAGCGAGGAGGGACAGTTAAGCGAGCAGTACTTC.

The V gene is TRBV28, the J gene TRBJ1-2, with 9 bases fitting TRBD1. V trimming: 8 bases; J trimming: 8 bases; junction bases outside the gene matches: 6. The CDR3 extends over 12 amino acids. Germline V gives CDR1 MDHEN, CDR2 SYDVKM. CDR3 DNA: TGTGCCAGCCATAGGACAGGGGCCGGCTACACCTTC. Translating it yields CASHRTGAGYTF.

The chain carries TRBV29-1 and TRBJ1-1; TRBD1 might be the D (5 bases). Trimming removed 4 bases at V and 3 bases at J, with 12 bases between. The CDR3 has 13 amino acids. CDR1 is SQVTM and CDR2 is ANQGSEA in the germline V gene. The CDR3, as DNA: TGCAGCGTTGCCCAGGGTTTCGACACTGAAGCTTTCTTT. Its translation: CSVAQGFDTEAFF. Combining the CDR3 with reference TRBV29-1 and TRBJ1-1 gives the whole variable domain SAVISQKPSRDICQRGTSLTIQCQVDSQVTMMFWYRQQPGQSLTLIATANQGSEATYESGFVIDKFPISRPNLTFSTLTVSNMSPEDSSIYLCSVAQGFDTEAFFGQGTRLTVV.